The rows below give T cell receptor beta chains drawn from one sample of a study of blood T cell repertoires in COVID-19. Assay used: immunoSEQ multiplex PCR; TCRdb lists only in-frame clones, some missing. The sample lists about 230,000 clones; about nine tenths were seen once. The specimen sequenced was peripheral blood. The origin of the receptors is a man aged 50 to 59 with COVID-19, enrolled during active disease. CDR3s include the opening cysteine and the closing phenylalanine or tryptophan. A D gene is named only where the DNA matches it firmly. Not every row has a clone size; where given, it reads once, few, many or a size class.

d_gene: TRBD1; abundance: -; v_gene: TRBV5-4; j_gene: TRBJ1-1; CDR3aa: CASSGQANTEAFF; CDR3nt: TGTGCCAGCAGCGGACAGGCGAACACTGAAGCTTTCTTT
d_gene: -; abundance: -; v_gene: TRBV14; j_gene: TRBJ1-2; CDR3aa: CTSSQVQGWFYGYTF; CDR3nt: TGTACCAGCAGCCAAGTCCAGGGATGGTTTTATGGCTACACCTTC
d_gene: TRBD2; abundance: -; v_gene: TRBV12-5; j_gene: TRBJ2-1; CDR3aa: CASAPSGSLDNEQFF; CDR3nt: TGTGCTAGTGCCCCGAGCGGGAGTCTCGACAATGAGCAGTTCTTC
d_gene: -; abundance: -; v_gene: TRBV6-1; j_gene: TRBJ1-4; CDR3aa: CASSEFRVVGTNEKLFF; CDR3nt: TGTGCCAGCAGTGAATTTCGGGTAGTTGGGACTAATGAAAAACTGTTTTTT
d_gene: -; abundance: -; v_gene: TRBV27; j_gene: TRBJ1-6; CDR3aa: CATGTLSYNSPLHF; CDR3nt: TGTGCCACAGGGACACTTTCCTATAATTCACCCCTCCACTTT
d_gene: -; abundance: -; v_gene: TRBV30; j_gene: TRBJ1-1; CDR3aa: CAWSVLPGVGTEAFF; CDR3nt: TGTGCCTGGAGTGTACTTCCAGGGGTAGGAACTGAAGCTTTCTTT
d_gene: -; abundance: -; v_gene: TRBV7-3; j_gene: TRBJ1-6; CDR3aa: CASSSAGGGNSPLHF; CDR3nt: TGTGCCAGCAGCTCCGCTGGGGGGGGAAATTCACCCCTCCACTTT
d_gene: TRBD1; abundance: -; v_gene: TRBV28; j_gene: TRBJ1-2; CDR3aa: CASSLDRGSYGYTF; CDR3nt: TGTGCCAGCAGCCTAGACAGGGGTAGCTATGGCTACACCTTC
d_gene: -; abundance: -; v_gene: TRBV18; j_gene: TRBJ1-2; CDR3aa: CASSPNVVPQGGYTF; CDR3nt: TGTGCCAGCTCACCTAATGTAGTCCCCCAGGGCGGCTACACCTTC
d_gene: -; abundance: -; v_gene: TRBV29-1; j_gene: TRBJ1-2; CDR3aa: CSVGGKHSLIYGYTF; CDR3nt: TGCAGCGTTGGAGGAAAACATTCCCTTATTTATGGCTACACCTTC
d_gene: TRBD1; abundance: -; v_gene: TRBV10-3; j_gene: TRBJ1-1; CDR3aa: CAISARDRGRQAEAFF; CDR3nt: TGTGCCATCAGTGCCCGGGACAGGGGGCGTCAGGCTGAAGCTTTCTTT
d_gene: TRBD1; abundance: -; v_gene: TRBV6-5; j_gene: TRBJ1-2; CDR3aa: CASSYTGQAGYGYTF; CDR3nt: TGTGCCAGCAGTTACACTGGACAGGCCGGCTATGGCTACACCTTC
d_gene: -; abundance: once; v_gene: TRBV27; j_gene: TRBJ1-2; CDR3aa: CASRPEGRLNYGYTF; CDR3nt: TGTGCCAGCAGACCTGAGGGAAGGCTCAACTATGGCTACACCTTC
d_gene: TRBD1; abundance: -; v_gene: TRBV7-3; j_gene: TRBJ1-4; CDR3aa: CASSPQGGRDEKLFF; CDR3nt: TGTGCCAGCAGCCCCCAGGGGGGCCGGGACGAAAAACTGTTTTTT
d_gene: -; abundance: -; v_gene: TRBV7-3; j_gene: TRBJ2-7; CDR3aa: CASSLEGGYEQYF; CDR3nt: TGTGCCAGCAGCTTAGAGGGGGGGTACGAGCAGTACTTC
d_gene: TRBD2; abundance: -; v_gene: TRBV24-1; j_gene: TRBJ2-5; CDR3aa: CATASSGGSETQYF; CDR3nt: TGTGCCACCGCATCTAGCGGGGGTTCGGAGACCCAGTACTTC
d_gene: -; abundance: -; v_gene: TRBV4-3; j_gene: TRBJ1-4; CDR3aa: CASSQAPYVGGTNEKLFF; CDR3nt: TGCGCCAGCAGCCAAGCTCCTTATGTTGGGGGCACTAATGAAAAACTGTTTTTT
d_gene: -; abundance: -; v_gene: TRBV5-6; j_gene: TRBJ1-2; CDR3aa: CASSPTTGVVDYGYTF; CDR3nt: TGTGCCAGCAGCCCTACTACGGGGGTAGTCGACTATGGCTACACCTTC
d_gene: TRBD1; abundance: -; v_gene: TRBV6-6; j_gene: TRBJ2-7; CDR3aa: CASSGSGTGNEQYF; CDR3nt: TGTGCCAGCAGTGGGTCCGGGACAGGGAACGAGCAGTACTTC
d_gene: TRBD1; abundance: -; v_gene: TRBV18; j_gene: TRBJ1-1; CDR3aa: CASSPKGAAWNTEAFF; CDR3nt: TGTGCCAGCTCACCAAAGGGGGCAGCGTGGAACACTGAAGCTTTCTTT
d_gene: -; abundance: -; v_gene: TRBV5-6; j_gene: TRBJ1-4; CDR3aa: CASSSRTGRNEKLFF; CDR3nt: TGTGCCAGCAGCTCTCGGACGGGAAGGAATGAAAAACTGTTTTTT
d_gene: -; abundance: -; v_gene: TRBV2; j_gene: TRBJ1-1; CDR3aa: CASTGALRYTEAFF; CDR3nt: TGTGCCAGCACCGGTGCCCTGAGGTACACTGAAGCTTTCTTT
d_gene: TRBD1; abundance: -; v_gene: TRBV19; j_gene: TRBJ1-6; CDR3aa: CATTTGGDSPLHF; CDR3nt: TGTGCCACAACGACAGGGGGCGATTCACCCCTCCACTTT
d_gene: TRBD1; abundance: -; v_gene: TRBV7-2; j_gene: TRBJ1-2; CDR3aa: CASSPPGQIYGYTF; CDR3nt: TGTGCCAGCAGCCCGCCGGGACAGATCTATGGCTACACCTTC
d_gene: TRBD1; abundance: once; v_gene: TRBV5-6; j_gene: TRBJ1-3; CDR3aa: CASSLGLGTVKNTIYF; CDR3nt: TGTGCCAGCAGCTTGGGTCTAGGGACAGTGAAAAACACCATATATTTT
d_gene: TRBD1; abundance: once; v_gene: TRBV15; j_gene: TRBJ2-5; CDR3aa: CATSRDRGQETQYF; CDR3nt: TGTGCCACCAGCAGAGACAGGGGGCAAGAGACCCAGTACTTC
d_gene: TRBD1; abundance: -; v_gene: TRBV18; j_gene: TRBJ1-1; CDR3aa: CASSGTANTEAFF; CDR3nt: TGTGCCAGCTCAGGGACAGCGAACACTGAAGCTTTCTTT
d_gene: TRBD2; abundance: -; v_gene: TRBV25-1; j_gene: TRBJ2-1; CDR3aa: CASSDSSGGAYNEQFF; CDR3nt: TGTGCCAGCAGTGATTCGAGCGGGGGGGCGTACAATGAGCAGTTCTTC
d_gene: -; abundance: -; v_gene: TRBV20-1; j_gene: TRBJ1-1; CDR3aa: CSGFMNTEAFF; CDR3nt: TGCAGTGGTTTCATGAACACTGAAGCTTTCTTT
d_gene: -; abundance: -; v_gene: TRBV6-6; j_gene: TRBJ1-2; CDR3aa: CASSSRGGYGYTF; CDR3nt: TGTGCCAGCAGTTCCCGAGGGGGCTATGGCTACACCTTC
d_gene: -; abundance: -; v_gene: TRBV10-3; j_gene: TRBJ1-5; CDR3aa: CAISTGQTRNQPQHF; CDR3nt: TGTGCCATCAGCACAGGACAGACACGCAATCAGCCCCAGCATTTT
d_gene: -; abundance: once; v_gene: TRBV6-5; j_gene: TRBJ1-1; CDR3aa: CASRPDSRMNTEAFF; CDR3nt: TGTGCCAGCAGACCCGACAGCCGCATGAACACTGAAGCTTTCTTT
d_gene: -; abundance: -; v_gene: TRBV11-3; j_gene: TRBJ2-1; CDR3aa: CASSPGQSNEQFF; CDR3nt: TGTGCCAGCAGCCCTGGACAGTCAAATGAGCAGTTCTTC
d_gene: -; abundance: -; v_gene: TRBV6-4; j_gene: TRBJ1-5; CDR3aa: CASSESPVQIHSNQPQHF; CDR3nt: TGTGCCAGCAGTGAGTCCCCTGTACAGATTCATAGCAATCAGCCCCAGCATTTT
d_gene: -; abundance: -; v_gene: TRBV12-3/TRBV12-4; j_gene: TRBJ2-2; CDR3aa: CASRRAQAGELFF; CDR3nt: TGTGCCAGCAGGAGGGCGCAGGCCGGGGAGCTGTTTTTT
d_gene: -; abundance: -; v_gene: TRBV11-2; j_gene: TRBJ1-2; CDR3aa: CASSLVTGNRDYGYTF; CDR3nt: TGTGCCAGCAGCTTAGTTACGGGAAATCGGGACTATGGCTACACCTTC
d_gene: -; abundance: -; v_gene: TRBV10-3; j_gene: TRBJ1-6; CDR3aa: CAMRPESYNSPLHF; CDR3nt: TGTGCCATGAGACCGGAGTCCTATAATTCACCCCTCCACTTT
d_gene: TRBD2; abundance: once; v_gene: TRBV27; j_gene: TRBJ2-7; CDR3aa: CASSLIAGTRVNEQYF; CDR3nt: TGTGCCAGCAGTTTGATTGCCGGGACTAGGGTTAACGAGCAGTACTTC
d_gene: TRBD1; abundance: -; v_gene: TRBV6-2/TRBV6-3; j_gene: TRBJ1-2; CDR3aa: CASSRDRQNYGYTF; CDR3nt: TGTGCCAGCAGTCGGGACAGACAAAACTATGGCTACACCTTC
d_gene: -; abundance: -; v_gene: TRBV7-2; j_gene: TRBJ2-5; CDR3aa: CASSPKGGLIGETQYF; CDR3nt: TGTGCCAGCAGCCCCAAAGGCGGGTTGATAGGAGAGACCCAGTACTTC
d_gene: TRBD1; abundance: -; v_gene: TRBV29-1; j_gene: TRBJ1-1; CDR3aa: CSVLGQGNTEAFF; CDR3nt: TGCAGCGTGCTGGGACAGGGGAACACTGAAGCTTTCTTT
d_gene: TRBD1; abundance: -; v_gene: TRBV12-3/TRBV12-4; j_gene: TRBJ1-1; CDR3aa: CASSGGTDTEAFF; CDR3nt: TGTGCCAGCAGTGGCGGGACAGACACTGAAGCTTTCTTT
d_gene: -; abundance: -; v_gene: TRBV2; j_gene: TRBJ1-4; CDR3aa: CASSEAVLDRFYRKLFF; CDR3nt: TGTGCCAGCAGTGAAGCGGTACTCGACAGGTTTTATAGAAAACTGTTTTTT
d_gene: -; abundance: -; v_gene: TRBV29-1; j_gene: TRBJ2-2; CDR3aa: CSAPKNTGELFF; CDR3nt: TGCAGCGCCCCTAAGAACACCGGGGAGCTGTTTTTT
d_gene: TRBD1; abundance: -; v_gene: TRBV29-1; j_gene: TRBJ2-7; CDR3aa: CSVARDRGSYEQYF; CDR3nt: TGCAGCGTGGCCCGGGACAGGGGTTCCTACGAGCAGTACTTC
d_gene: -; abundance: -; v_gene: TRBV7-9; j_gene: TRBJ2-2; CDR3aa: CASSFGGSVRGELFF; CDR3nt: TGTGCCAGCAGCTTCGGAGGGTCCGTTCGGGGGGAGCTGTTTTTT
d_gene: -; abundance: -; v_gene: TRBV7-8; j_gene: TRBJ2-3; CDR3aa: CASSRSGYTDTQYF; CDR3nt: TGTGCCAGCAGCCGGTCGGGATACACAGATACGCAGTATTTT
d_gene: TRBD2; abundance: -; v_gene: TRBV9; j_gene: TRBJ2-3; CDR3aa: CASSTGLADTQYF; CDR3nt: TGTGCCAGCAGCACCGGACTAGCGGATACGCAGTATTTT
d_gene: -; abundance: -; v_gene: TRBV7-9; j_gene: TRBJ2-7; CDR3aa: CASSLADSQYEQYF; CDR3nt: TGTGCCAGCAGCTTAGCTGACAGCCAGTACGAGCAGTACTTC
d_gene: -; abundance: -; v_gene: TRBV5-8; j_gene: TRBJ2-1; CDR3aa: CASSPHINEQFF; CDR3nt: TGTGCCAGCAGTCCCCACATAAATGAGCAGTTCTTC
d_gene: TRBD1; abundance: -; v_gene: TRBV19; j_gene: TRBJ1-5; CDR3aa: CASSPDRVGQPQHF; CDR3nt: TGTGCCAGTAGCCCTGACAGGGTCGGGCAGCCCCAGCATTTT
d_gene: TRBD1; abundance: few; v_gene: TRBV5-4; j_gene: TRBJ2-7; CDR3aa: CASSPTRDRAGNEQYF; CDR3nt: TGTGCCAGCAGCCCGACCCGGGACAGGGCTGGCAACGAGCAGTACTTC
d_gene: TRBD2; abundance: -; v_gene: TRBV7-2; j_gene: TRBJ2-3; CDR3aa: CASSLKAGNSGDTQYF; CDR3nt: TGTGCCAGCAGCTTAAAAGCGGGAAATTCGGGAGATACGCAGTATTTT